This T cell receptor beta chain emerged from a study of beta chain features in type 1 diabetes. General study findings and limits: TCRB CDR3 length was moderately but significantly reduced in all four CD4+ subsets of Type 1 diabetes patients.

Expressed TCRB transcripts got sequenced, as all isolated RNA was reverse transcribed. The assay was immunoSEQ multiplex PCR, and TCRdb's table has in-frame clones only and misses some. The sample yields 630,000 or so clones, around an eighth seen once. The CDR3 sequence is 13 residues long. The ends were cut back, 2 bases at V and 5 bases at J, with 9 bases in the middle. The germline gives CDR1 MNHEY, CDR2 SVGAGI. In this sample, this clone turned up a few times. The antigen remains unidentified. The source is a man between 18 and 29 years old with type 1 diabetes. The chain carries TRBV6-5 and TRBJ1-2, with D perhaps TRBD1 (6 bases). Sequencing was carried out using naive CD4+ T cells from blood. The CDR3 region has the DNA TGTGCCAGCAGTTACGAGGGGGGTTATGGCTACACCTTC. Translation: CASSYEGGYGYTF.